This T cell receptor beta chain was documented in a study of OX40 agonist ivuxolimab in advanced cancers. Findings and limits, study-wide: CD8+ T cells were the subset that, on average, had more expanded clones than CD4+.

The CDR3 is made up of 15 amino acids. V lost 2 bases, J lost 6 bases, and 7 bases stayed unmatched. The germline V gene encodes CDR1 KGHSH and CDR2 LQKENI. Notes on this clone: Its antigen is undetermined.

The method was immunoSEQ multiplex PCR; TCRdb's version includes in-frame clones alone and lacks a portion of them. The profile shows 75,000 to 100,000 clones, approximately 84% of them singletons. This TCR came from an adult with an advanced solid tumor such as melanoma, head and neck, liver or kidney cancer. This chain connects TRBV18 to TRBJ2-1, with 7 nucleotides matching TRBD1. The sample here was CD4+ or CD8+ T cells sorted from blood, taken in a trial of the OX40 agonist ivuxolimab. As DNA, the CDR3 is TGTGCCAGCTCACCATCCAGGGGGAATCGCAATGAGCAGTTCTTC. Amino acid sequence: CASSPSRGNRNEQFF.